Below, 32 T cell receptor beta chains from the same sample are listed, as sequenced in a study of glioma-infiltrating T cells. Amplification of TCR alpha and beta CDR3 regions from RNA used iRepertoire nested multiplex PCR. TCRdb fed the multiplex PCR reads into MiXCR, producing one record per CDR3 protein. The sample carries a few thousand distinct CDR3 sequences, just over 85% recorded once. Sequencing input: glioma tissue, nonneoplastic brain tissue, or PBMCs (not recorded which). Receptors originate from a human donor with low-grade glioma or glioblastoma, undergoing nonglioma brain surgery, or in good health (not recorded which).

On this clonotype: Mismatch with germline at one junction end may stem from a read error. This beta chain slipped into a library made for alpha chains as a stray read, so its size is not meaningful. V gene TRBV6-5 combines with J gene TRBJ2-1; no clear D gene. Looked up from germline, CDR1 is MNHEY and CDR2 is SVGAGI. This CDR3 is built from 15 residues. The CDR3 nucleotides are TGTGCCAGCAGCGACTCTGGGCTTTCCTACAATGAGCATTTCTTC. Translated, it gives CASSDSGLSYNEHFF.

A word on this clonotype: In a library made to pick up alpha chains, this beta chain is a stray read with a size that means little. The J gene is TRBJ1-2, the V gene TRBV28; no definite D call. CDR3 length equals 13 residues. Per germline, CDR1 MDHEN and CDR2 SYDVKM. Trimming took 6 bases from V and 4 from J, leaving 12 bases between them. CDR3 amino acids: CASSEDLGYGYTF. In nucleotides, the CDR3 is TGTGCCAGCAGCGAGGACCTAGGCTATGGCTACACCTTC.

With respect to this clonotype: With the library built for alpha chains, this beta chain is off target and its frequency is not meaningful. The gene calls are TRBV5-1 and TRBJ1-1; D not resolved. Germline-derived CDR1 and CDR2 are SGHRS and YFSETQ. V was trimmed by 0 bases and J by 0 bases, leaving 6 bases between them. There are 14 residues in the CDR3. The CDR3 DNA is TGCGCCAGCAGCTTGGCGCCCATGAACACTGAAGCTTTCTTT. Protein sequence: CASSLAPMNTEAFF.

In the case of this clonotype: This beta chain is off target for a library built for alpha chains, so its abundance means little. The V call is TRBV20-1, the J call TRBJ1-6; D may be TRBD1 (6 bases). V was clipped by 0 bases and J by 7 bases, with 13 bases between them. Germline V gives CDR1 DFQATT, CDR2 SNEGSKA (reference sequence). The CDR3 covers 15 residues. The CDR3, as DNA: TGCAGTGCTAGAGAAGGGGGATCGGGGAATTCACCCCTCCACTTT. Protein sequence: CSAREGGSGNSPLHF.

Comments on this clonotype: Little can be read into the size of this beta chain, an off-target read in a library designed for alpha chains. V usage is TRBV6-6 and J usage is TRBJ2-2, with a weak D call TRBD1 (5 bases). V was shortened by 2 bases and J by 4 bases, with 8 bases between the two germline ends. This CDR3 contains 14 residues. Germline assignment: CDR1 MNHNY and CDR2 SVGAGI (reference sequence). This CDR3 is CASSYDRFTGELFF. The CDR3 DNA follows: TGTGCCAGCAGTTACGACAGATTCACCGGGGAGCTGTTTTTT.

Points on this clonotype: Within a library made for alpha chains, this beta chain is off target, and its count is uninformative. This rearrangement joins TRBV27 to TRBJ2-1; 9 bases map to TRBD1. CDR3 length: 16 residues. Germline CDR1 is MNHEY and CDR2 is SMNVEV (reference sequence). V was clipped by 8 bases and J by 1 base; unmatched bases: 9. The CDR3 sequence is CASGVPGTGSYNEQFF. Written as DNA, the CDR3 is TGTGCCAGCGGCGTGCCGGGGACAGGGTCCTACAATGAGCAGTTCTTC.

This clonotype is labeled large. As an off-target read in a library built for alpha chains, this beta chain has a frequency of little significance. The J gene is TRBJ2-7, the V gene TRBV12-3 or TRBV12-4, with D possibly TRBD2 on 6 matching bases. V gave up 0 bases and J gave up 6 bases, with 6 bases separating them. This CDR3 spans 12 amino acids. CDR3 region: CASSLASGEQYF. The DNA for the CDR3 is TGTGCCAGCAGTTTAGCTAGCGGCGAGCAGTACTTC.

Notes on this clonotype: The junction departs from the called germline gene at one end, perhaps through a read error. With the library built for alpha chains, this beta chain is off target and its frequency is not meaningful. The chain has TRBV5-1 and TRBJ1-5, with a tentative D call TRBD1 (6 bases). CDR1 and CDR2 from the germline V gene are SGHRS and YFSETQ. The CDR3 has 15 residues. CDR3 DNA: TGCGCCAGCAGTTATTTCCCGGGACAAAATCAGCCCCGGCATTTT. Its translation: CASSYFPGQNQPRHF.

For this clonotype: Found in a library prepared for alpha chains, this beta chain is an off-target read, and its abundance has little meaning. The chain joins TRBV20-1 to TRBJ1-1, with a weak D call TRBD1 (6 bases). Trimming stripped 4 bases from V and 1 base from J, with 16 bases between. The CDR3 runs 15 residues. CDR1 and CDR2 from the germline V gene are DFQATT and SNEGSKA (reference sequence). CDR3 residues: CSAIEQGSPNTEAFF. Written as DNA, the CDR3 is TGCAGTGCTATAGAGCAGGGGTCTCCGAACACTGAAGCTTTCTTT.

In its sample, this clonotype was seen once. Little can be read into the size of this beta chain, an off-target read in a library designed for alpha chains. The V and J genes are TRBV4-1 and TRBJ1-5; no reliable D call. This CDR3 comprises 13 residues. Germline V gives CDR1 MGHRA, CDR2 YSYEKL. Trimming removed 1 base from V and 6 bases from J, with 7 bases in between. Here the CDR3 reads CASSQALFQPQHF. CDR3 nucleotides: TGCGCCAGCAGCCAAGCCCTCTTTCAGCCCCAGCATTTT.

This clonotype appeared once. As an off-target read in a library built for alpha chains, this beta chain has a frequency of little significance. This CDR3 reads CASKERTSGDSYEQYF. DNA for the CDR3: TGTGCCAGCAAGGAAAGAACTAGCGGGGACTCCTACGAGCAGTACTTC. The chain links TRBV2 to TRBJ2-7; 10 nucleotides match TRBD2. Unmatched junction bases numbered 9, after V lost 7 bases and J lost 0 bases. Germline CDR1 is SNHLY and CDR2 is FYNNEI. The CDR3 totals 16 residues.

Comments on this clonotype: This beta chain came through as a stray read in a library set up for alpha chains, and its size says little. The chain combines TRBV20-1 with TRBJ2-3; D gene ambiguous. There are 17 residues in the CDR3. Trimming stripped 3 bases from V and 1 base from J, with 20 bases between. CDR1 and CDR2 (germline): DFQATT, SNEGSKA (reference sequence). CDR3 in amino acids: CSASIGMGSRGTDTQYF. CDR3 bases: TGCAGTGCTAGTATTGGTATGGGCAGTCGGGGCACAGATACGCAGTATTTT.

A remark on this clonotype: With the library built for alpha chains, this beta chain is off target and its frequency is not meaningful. As DNA, the CDR3 is TGTGCCAGCAGCCAAGATGGGGGCAACACCATATATTTT. Translation: CASSQDGGNTIYF. This rearrangement joins TRBV3-1 to TRBJ1-3; possibly TRBD1 for D (6 bases). V was cut by 0 bases and J by 7 bases, with 7 bases left in between. Germline assignment: CDR1 LGHDT and CDR2 YNNKEL (reference sequence). This CDR3 is 13 amino acids long.

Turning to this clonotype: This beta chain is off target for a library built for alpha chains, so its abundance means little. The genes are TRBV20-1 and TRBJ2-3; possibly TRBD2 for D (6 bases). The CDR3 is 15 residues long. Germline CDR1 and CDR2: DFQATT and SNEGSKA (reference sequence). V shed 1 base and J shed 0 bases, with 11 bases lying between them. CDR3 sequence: CSARASGTSTDTQYF. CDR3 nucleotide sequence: TGCAGTGCTAGAGCGTCCGGGACTAGCACAGATACGCAGTATTTT.

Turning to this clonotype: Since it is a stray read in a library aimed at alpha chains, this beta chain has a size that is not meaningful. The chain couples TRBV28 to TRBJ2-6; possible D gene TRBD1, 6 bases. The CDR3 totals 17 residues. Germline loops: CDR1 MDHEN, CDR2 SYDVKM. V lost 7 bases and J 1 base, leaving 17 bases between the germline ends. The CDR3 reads CASKLRDNLSGANVLTF. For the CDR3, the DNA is TGTGCCAGCAAACTTCGGGACAATTTATCTGGGGCCAACGTCCTGACTTTC.

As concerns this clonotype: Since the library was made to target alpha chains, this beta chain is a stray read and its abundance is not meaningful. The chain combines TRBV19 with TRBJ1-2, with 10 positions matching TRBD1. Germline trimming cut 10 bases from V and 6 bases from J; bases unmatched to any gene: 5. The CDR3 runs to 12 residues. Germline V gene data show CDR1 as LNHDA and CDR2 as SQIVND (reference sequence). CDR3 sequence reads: CATGQGQDGYTF. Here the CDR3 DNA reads TGTGCCACGGGACAGGGGCAGGATGGCTACACCTTC.

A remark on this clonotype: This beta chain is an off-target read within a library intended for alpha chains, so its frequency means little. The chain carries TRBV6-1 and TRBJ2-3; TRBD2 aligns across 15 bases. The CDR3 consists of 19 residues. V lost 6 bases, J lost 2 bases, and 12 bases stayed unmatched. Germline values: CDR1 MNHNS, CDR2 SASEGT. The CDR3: CASRPAGLAGGPFTDTQYF. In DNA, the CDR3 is TGTGCCAGCAGACCCGCAGGACTAGCGGGAGGGCCCTTCACAGATACGCAGTATTTT.

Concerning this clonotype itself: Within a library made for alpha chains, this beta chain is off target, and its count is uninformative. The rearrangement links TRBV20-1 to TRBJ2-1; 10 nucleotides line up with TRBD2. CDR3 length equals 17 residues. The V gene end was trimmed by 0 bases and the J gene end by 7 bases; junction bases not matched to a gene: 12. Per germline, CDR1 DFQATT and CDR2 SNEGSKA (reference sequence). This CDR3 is CSARDFMASGSGNEQFF. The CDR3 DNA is TGCAGTGCTAGAGATTTCATGGCTAGCGGGAGTGGTAATGAGCAGTTCTTC.

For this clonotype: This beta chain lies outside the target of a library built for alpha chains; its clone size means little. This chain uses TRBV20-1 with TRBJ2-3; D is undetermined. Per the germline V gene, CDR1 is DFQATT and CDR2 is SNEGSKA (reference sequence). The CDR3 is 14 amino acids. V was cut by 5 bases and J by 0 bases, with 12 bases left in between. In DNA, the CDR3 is TGCAGTGCTTTGGAGTTCTCTAGCACAGATACGCAGTATTTT. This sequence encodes CSALEFSSTDTQYF.

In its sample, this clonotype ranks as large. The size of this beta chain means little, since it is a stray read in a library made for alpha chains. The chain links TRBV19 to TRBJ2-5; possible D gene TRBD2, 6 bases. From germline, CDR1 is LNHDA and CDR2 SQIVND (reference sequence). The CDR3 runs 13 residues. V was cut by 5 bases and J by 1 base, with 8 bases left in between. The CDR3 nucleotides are TGTGCCAGTAGTGGGGACTTCCAAGAGACCCAGTACTTC. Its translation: CASSGDFQETQYF.

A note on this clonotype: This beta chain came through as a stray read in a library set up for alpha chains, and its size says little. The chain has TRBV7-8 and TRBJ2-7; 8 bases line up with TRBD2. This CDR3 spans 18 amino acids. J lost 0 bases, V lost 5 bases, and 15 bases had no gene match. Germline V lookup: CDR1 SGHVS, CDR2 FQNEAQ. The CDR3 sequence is CASSPLLPGGGNSYEQYF. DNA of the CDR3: TGTGCCAGCAGCCCGCTGCTCCCCGGGGGGGGCAACTCCTACGAGCAGTACTTC. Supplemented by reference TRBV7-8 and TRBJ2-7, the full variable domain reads GAGVSQSPRYKVAKRGQDVALRCDPISGHVSLFWYQQALGQGPEFLTYFQNEAQLDKSGLPSDRFFAERPEGSVSTLKIQRTQQEDSAVYLCASSPLLPGGGNSYEQYFGPGTRLTVT.

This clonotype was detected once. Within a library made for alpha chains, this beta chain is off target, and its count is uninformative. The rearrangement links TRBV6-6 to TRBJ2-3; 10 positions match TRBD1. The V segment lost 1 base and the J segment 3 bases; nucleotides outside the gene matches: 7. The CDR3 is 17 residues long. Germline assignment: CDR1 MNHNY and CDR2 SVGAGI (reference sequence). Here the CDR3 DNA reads TGTGCCAGCAGTTACTTTCCCGGGACAGGGGTGACAGATACGCAGTATTTT. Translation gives CASSYFPGTGVTDTQYF.

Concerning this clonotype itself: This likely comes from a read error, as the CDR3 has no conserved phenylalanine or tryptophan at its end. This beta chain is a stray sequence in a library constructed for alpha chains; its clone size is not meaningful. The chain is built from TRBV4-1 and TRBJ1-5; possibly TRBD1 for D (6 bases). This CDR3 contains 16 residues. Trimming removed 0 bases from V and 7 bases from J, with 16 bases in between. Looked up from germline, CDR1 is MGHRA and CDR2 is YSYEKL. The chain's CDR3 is CASSQDHRQANQPQHL. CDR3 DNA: TGCGCCAGCAGCCAAGATCACCGACAGGCGAACCAGCCCCAGCATCTT.

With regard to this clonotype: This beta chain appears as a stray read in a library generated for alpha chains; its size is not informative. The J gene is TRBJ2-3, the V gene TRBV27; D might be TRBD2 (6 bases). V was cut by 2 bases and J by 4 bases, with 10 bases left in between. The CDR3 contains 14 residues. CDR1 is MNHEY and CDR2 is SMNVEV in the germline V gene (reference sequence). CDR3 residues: CASSLAGWADTQYF. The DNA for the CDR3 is TGTGCCAGCAGTTTAGCGGGATGGGCAGATACGCAGTATTTT.

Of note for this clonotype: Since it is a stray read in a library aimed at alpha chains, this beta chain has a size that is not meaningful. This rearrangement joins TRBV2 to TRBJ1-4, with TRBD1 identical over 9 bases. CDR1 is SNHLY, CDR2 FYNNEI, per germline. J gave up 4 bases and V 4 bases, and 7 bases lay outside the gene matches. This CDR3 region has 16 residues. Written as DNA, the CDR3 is TGTGCCAGCAGTGTCCGGACAGGGGCGGATAATGAAAAACTGTTTTTT. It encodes CASSVRTGADNEKLFF.

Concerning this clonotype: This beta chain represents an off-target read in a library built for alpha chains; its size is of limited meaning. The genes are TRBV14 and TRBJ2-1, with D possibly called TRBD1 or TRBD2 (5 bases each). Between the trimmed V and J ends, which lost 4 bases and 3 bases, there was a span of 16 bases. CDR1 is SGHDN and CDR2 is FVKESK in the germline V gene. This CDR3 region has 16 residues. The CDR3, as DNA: TGTGCCAGCAGCCGGATAGGGGACGGAAACTACAATGAGCAGTTCTTC. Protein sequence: CASSRIGDGNYNEQFF.

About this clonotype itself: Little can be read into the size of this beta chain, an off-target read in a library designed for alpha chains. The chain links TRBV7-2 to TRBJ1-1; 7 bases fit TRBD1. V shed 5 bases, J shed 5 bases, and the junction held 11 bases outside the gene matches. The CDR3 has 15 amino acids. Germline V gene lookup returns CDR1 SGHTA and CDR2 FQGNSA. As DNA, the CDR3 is TGTGCCAGCAGCCTTCAAGCAGGGGGGAGTACTGAAGCTTTCTTT. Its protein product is CASSLQAGGSTEAFF. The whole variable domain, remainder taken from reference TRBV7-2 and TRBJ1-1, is GAGVSQSPSNKVTEKGKDVELRCDPISGHTALYWYRQSLGQGLEFLIYFQGNSAPDKSGLPSDRFSAERTGGSVSTLTIQRTQQEDSAVYLCASSLQAGGSTEAFFGQGTRLTVV.

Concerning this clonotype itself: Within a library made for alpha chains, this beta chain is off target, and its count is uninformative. CDR3: CASSPVWGSSYNEQFF. In nucleotides, the CDR3 is TGTGCCAGCAGCCCAGTTTGGGGTAGCTCCTACAATGAGCAGTTCTTC. This sequence joins TRBV3-1 and TRBJ2-1; D remains ambiguous. Deletions cut 4 bases from V and 0 bases from J, with 13 bases between. Germline CDR1 is LGHDT and CDR2 is YNNKEL (reference sequence). CDR3 length equals 16 residues.

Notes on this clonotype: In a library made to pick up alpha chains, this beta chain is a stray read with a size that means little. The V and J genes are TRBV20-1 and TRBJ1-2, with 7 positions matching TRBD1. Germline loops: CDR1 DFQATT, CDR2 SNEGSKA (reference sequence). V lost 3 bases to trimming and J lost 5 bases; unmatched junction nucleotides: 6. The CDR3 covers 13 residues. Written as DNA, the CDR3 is TGCAGTGCTAGGTCGACAGGGAAGTATGGCTACACCTTC. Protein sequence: CSARSTGKYGYTF.

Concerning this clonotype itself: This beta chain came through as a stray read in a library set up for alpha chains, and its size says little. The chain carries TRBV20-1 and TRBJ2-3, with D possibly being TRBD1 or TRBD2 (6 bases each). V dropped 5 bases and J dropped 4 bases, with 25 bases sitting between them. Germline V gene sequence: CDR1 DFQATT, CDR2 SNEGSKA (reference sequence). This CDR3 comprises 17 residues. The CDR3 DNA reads TGCAGTGCTGAGAGGCCGGGGGCGCAGATTATAGCAGATACGCAGTATTTT. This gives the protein CSAERPGAQIIADTQYF.

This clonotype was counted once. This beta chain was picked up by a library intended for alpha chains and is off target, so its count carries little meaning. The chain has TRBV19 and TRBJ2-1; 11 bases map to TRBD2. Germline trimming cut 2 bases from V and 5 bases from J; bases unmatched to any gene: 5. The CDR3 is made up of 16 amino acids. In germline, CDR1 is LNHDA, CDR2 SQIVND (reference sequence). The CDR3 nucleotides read TGTGCCAGTAGTATAAGACTAGCGGGACTCAACAATGAGCAGTTCTTC. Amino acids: CASSIRLAGLNNEQFF.

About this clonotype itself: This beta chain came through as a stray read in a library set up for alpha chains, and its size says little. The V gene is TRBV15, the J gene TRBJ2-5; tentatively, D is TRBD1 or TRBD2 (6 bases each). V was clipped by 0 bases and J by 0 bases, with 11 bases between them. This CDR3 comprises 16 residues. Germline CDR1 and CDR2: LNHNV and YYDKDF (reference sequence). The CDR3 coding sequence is TGTGCCACCAGCAGAGATGGGGGCGGGAACCAAGAGACCCAGTACTTC. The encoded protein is CATSRDGGGNQETQYF.